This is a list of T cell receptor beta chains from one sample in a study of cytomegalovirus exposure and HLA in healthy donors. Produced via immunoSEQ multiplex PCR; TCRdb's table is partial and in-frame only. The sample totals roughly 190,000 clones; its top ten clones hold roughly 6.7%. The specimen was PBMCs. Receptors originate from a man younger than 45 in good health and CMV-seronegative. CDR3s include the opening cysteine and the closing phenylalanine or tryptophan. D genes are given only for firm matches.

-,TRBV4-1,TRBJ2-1,TGCGCCAGCAAGGGAGAGGTGAATGAGCAGTTCTTC,CASKGEVNEQFF
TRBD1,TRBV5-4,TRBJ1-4,TGTGCCAGCAGCTTGGCAGGGGGCGGTGAAAAACTGTTTTTT,CASSLAGGGEKLFF
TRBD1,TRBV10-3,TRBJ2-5,TGTGCCACCCGACCAGGGACAGCACAAGAGACCCAGTACTTC,CATRPGTAQETQYF
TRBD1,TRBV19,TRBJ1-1,TGTGCCAGTAGTTTCGGACAGGCCTTGAACACTGAAGCTTTCTTT,CASSFGQALNTEAFF
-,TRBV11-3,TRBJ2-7,TGTGCCAGCAGCTCGTCAGACTACGAGCAGTACTTC,CASSSSDYEQYF
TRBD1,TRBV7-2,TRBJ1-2,TGTGCCAGCAGGCCCGGGACAGACCCCTATGGCTACACCTTC,CASRPGTDPYGYTF
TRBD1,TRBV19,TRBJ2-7,TGTGCCAGTAGTATAAGGGGGGACAGGGGCTCCTACGAGCAGTACTTC,CASSIRGDRGSYEQYF
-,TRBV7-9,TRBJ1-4,TGTGCCAGCAGCTTAGAGGGGAGGGTCGGAGAAAAACTGTTTTTT,CASSLEGRVGEKLFF
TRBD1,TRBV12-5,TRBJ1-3,TGTGCTAGTCCCCAAGCCACAGGGGTGACATCTGGAAACACCATATATTTT,CASPQATGVTSGNTIYF
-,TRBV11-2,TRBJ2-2,TGTGCCAGCAGCTTAGGAGGGAGTGTCGGCGGGGAGCTGTTTTTT,CASSLGGSVGGELFF
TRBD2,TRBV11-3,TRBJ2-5,TGTGCCAGCAGCTCTGGGGAGGGTAGAGGCCAAGAGACCCAGTACTTC,CASSSGEGRGQETQYF
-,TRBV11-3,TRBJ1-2,TGTGCCAGCAGCTTAGAGCAGGGGCAGGGCGACTATGGCTACACCTTC,CASSLEQGQGDYGYTF
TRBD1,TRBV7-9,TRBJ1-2,TGTGCCAGCAGCTCCGGGACAGGGGTTAGCACCTTC,CASSSGTGVSTF
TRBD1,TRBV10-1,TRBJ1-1,TGCGCCAGCAGCTTCACGGACAGGGGGGACACTGAAGCTTTCTTT,CASSFTDRGDTEAFF
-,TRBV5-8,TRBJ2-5,TGTGCCAGCAGCCTGGGCAGGGGATGGGAGACCCAGTACTTC,CASSLGRGWETQYF
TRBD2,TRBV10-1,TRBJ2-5,TGCGCCAGCCAACTAGCGGGGGAAGAGACCCAGTACTTC,CASQLAGEETQYF
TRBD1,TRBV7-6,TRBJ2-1,TGTGCCAGCAGCCCTCGACAGGGTTTTTACAATGAGCAGTTCTTC,CASSPRQGFYNEQFF
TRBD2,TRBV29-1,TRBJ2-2,TGCAGCGTTGAAGTAAGCCTAGCGGAGAACACCGGGGAGCTGTTTTTT,CSVEVSLAENTGELFF
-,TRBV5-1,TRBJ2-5,TGCGCCAGCAGCTTGGGGCAGCAAGAGACCCAGTACTTC,CASSLGQQETQYF
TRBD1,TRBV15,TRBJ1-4,TGTGCCACCAGCAGAGGCAGGGGGACAGGCGCCTCTACTAATGAAAAACTGTTTTTT,CATSRGRGTGASTNEKLFF
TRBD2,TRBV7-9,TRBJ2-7,TGTGCCAGCAGCTTAGTCCCACTAGCGGGGACCTACGAGCAGTACTTC,CASSLVPLAGTYEQYF
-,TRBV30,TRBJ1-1,TGTGCCTGGAGTTTCGGTCCTGAAGCTTTCTTT,CAWSFGPEAFF
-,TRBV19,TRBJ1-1,TGTGCCAGTATCCCGCGAGTTGGGCAGTCCTTCTGGGCTTTCTTT,CASIPRVGQSFWAFF
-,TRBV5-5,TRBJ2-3,TGTGCCAGCAGCTTCCCCGGGAGCACAGATACGCAGTATTTT,CASSFPGSTDTQYF
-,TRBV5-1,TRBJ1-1,TGCGCCAGCAGCTTGGACAGGGACACTGAAGCTTTCTTT,CASSLDRDTEAFF
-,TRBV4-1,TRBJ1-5,TGCGCCAGCAGCGCCAGGGTTGCGCAGCCCCAGCATTTT,CASSARVAQPQHF
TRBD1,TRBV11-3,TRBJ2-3,TGTGCCAGCAGATACACAGGGGGACCAGATACGCAGTATTTT,CASRYTGGPDTQYF
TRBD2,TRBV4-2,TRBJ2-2,TGTGCCAGCAGAGCTGCGGGAGTAAACACCGGGGAGCTGTTTTTT,CASRAAGVNTGELFF
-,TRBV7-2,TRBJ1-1,TGTGCCAGCAGACGGGGTGTAGGTGAAGCTTTCTTT,CASRRGVGEAFF
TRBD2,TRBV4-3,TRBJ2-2,TGCGCCAGCAGCCAAGAGCCCAGCGGGGGGACTCCCGGGGAGCTGTTTTTT,CASSQEPSGGTPGELFF
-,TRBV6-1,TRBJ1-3,TGTGCCAGCAGTGAAGTGGGGGGAAGGGGAGACACCATATATTTT,CASSEVGGRGDTIYF